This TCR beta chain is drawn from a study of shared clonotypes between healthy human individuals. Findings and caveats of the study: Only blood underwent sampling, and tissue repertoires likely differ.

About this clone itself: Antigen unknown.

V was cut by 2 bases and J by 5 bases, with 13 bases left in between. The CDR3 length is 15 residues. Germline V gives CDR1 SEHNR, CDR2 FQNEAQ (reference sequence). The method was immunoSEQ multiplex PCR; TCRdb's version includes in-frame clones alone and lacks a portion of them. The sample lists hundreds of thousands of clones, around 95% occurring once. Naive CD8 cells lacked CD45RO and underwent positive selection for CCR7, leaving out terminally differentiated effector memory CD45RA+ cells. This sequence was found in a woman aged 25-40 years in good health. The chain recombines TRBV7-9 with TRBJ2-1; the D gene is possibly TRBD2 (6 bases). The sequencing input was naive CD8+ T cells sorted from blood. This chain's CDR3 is CASSLKPRLDNEQFF. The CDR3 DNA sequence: TGTGCCAGCAGCTTAAAACCCCGACTAGACAATGAGCAGTTCTTC.